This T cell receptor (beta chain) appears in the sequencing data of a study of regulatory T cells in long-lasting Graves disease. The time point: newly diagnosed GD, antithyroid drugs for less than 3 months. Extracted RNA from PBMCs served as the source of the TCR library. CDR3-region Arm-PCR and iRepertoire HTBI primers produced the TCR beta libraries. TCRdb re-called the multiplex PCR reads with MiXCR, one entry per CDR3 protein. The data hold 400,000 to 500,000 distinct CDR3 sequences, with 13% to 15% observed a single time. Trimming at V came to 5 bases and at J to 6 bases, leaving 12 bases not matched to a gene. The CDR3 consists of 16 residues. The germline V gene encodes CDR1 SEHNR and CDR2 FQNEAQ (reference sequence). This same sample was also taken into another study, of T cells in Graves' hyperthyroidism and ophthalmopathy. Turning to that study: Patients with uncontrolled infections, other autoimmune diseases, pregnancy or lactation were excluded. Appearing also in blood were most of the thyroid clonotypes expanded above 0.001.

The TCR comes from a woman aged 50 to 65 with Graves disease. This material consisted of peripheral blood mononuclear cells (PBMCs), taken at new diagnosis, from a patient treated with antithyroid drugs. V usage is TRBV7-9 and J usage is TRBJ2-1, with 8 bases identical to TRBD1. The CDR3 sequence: CASSLKGGQVSNEQFF. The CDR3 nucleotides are TGTGCCAGCAGCCTAAAGGGGGGACAGGTTAGCAATGAGCAGTTCTTC. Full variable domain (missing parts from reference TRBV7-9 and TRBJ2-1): DTGVSQNPRHKITKRGQNVTFRCDPISEHNRLYWYRQTLGQGPEFLTYFQNEAQLEKSRLLSDRFSAERPKGSFSTLEIQRTEQGDSAMYLCASSLKGGQVSNEQFFGPGTRLTVL.